Listed below are T cell receptor beta chains from one sample, sequenced in a study of cytomegalovirus exposure and HLA in healthy donors. The data were produced by immunoSEQ multiplex PCR, yet TCRdb's version contains in-frame clones alone and is incomplete. The sample totals some 51,000 clones; its top ten clones hold roughly 9.6%. Material: PBMCs. All receptors come from a man aged 50-60 years in good health and CMV-seropositive. Both conserved end residues are part of each CDR3. D genes are given only for firm matches.

d_call: -; j_call: TRBJ1-3; v_call: TRBV6-5; cdr3_aa: CASSLLRGVEGNTIYF; cdr3_nt: TGTGCCAGCAGTTTATTGCGGGGGGTAGAAGGAAACACCATATATTTT
d_call: TRBD2; j_call: TRBJ2-7; v_call: TRBV27; cdr3_aa: CASSLQGTSGGSAYEQYF; cdr3_nt: TGTGCCAGCAGTTTACAAGGGACTAGCGGGGGAAGCGCCTACGAGCAGTACTTC
d_call: TRBD1; j_call: TRBJ2-1; v_call: TRBV5-4; cdr3_aa: CASSLVQGENEQFF; cdr3_nt: TGTGCCAGCAGCTTGGTCCAGGGGGAGAATGAGCAGTTCTTC
d_call: TRBD1; j_call: TRBJ2-4; v_call: TRBV19; cdr3_aa: CASSSQGDKNIQYF; cdr3_nt: TGTGCCAGTTCATCACAGGGGGACAAAAACATTCAGTACTTC
d_call: TRBD2; j_call: TRBJ2-7; v_call: TRBV30; cdr3_aa: CAWSVGGQSYEQYF; cdr3_nt: TGTGCCTGGAGTGTGGGAGGGCAATCCTACGAGCAGTACTTC
d_call: -; j_call: TRBJ1-4; v_call: TRBV29-1; cdr3_aa: CSVLEREKLFF; cdr3_nt: TGCAGCGTCCTAGAGAGGGAAAAACTGTTTTTT
d_call: TRBD1; j_call: TRBJ2-7; v_call: TRBV4-1; cdr3_aa: CASSRDIGQGATNEQYF; cdr3_nt: TGCGCCAGCAGCCGAGATATAGGACAGGGGGCGACCAACGAGCAGTACTTC
d_call: -; j_call: TRBJ2-1; v_call: TRBV9; cdr3_aa: CASSVPASGSYNEQFF; cdr3_nt: TGTGCCAGCAGCGTACCAGCGAGCGGGTCCTACAATGAGCAGTTCTTC
d_call: -; j_call: TRBJ1-4; v_call: TRBV19; cdr3_aa: CASSMGRRNEKLFF; cdr3_nt: TGTGCCAGTAGTATGGGCAGGCGCAATGAAAAACTGTTTTTT
d_call: TRBD1; j_call: TRBJ1-2; v_call: TRBV4-1; cdr3_aa: CASSQRTGNGYTF; cdr3_nt: TGCGCCAGCAGCCAGAGGACAGGGAATGGCTACACCTTC
d_call: TRBD1; j_call: TRBJ1-5; v_call: TRBV19; cdr3_aa: CASSYRQGSQPQHF; cdr3_nt: TGTGCCAGTAGTTACCGACAGGGCAGTCAGCCCCAGCATTTT
d_call: TRBD1; j_call: TRBJ2-1; v_call: TRBV7-2; cdr3_aa: CASAPRQGASYNEQFF; cdr3_nt: TGTGCCAGCGCTCCCCGACAGGGGGCGTCCTACAATGAGCAGTTCTTC
d_call: -; j_call: TRBJ2-7; v_call: TRBV27; cdr3_aa: CASSLRDPAAGPVVF; cdr3_nt: TGTGCCAGCAGTTTGCGGGACCCGGCGGCAGGTCCAGTAGTGTTC
d_call: -; j_call: TRBJ2-7; v_call: TRBV4-1; cdr3_aa: CASSQETGGEYEQYF; cdr3_nt: TGCGCCAGCAGCCAAGAAACTGGTGGGGAGTACGAGCAGTACTTC
d_call: -; j_call: TRBJ1-2; v_call: TRBV4-2; cdr3_aa: CASSQDSSLAYGYTF; cdr3_nt: TGTGCCAGCAGCCAAGATTCCTCTCTAGCCTATGGCTACACCTTC